Below, one T cell receptor (beta chain) is given with its context. The antigen is unknown. On the basis of clinical symptoms, serum thyroxine and TRAb, thyroid ultrasound and orbital computed tomography, diagnoses were made. This sample stems from a study of T cells in Graves' hyperthyroidism and ophthalmopathy. The source material, RNA transcripts, was used to amplify TCR beta CDR3 regions. RT-PCR in the first round (using the HTBI primer set) targeted the TCR CDR3. Using its own MiXCR run on the multiplex PCR reads, TCRdb lists one record per CDR3 protein. The sample has under 350,000 distinct CDR3 sequences, around 23% seen once. The study's findings and limits: Onset of ophthalmopathy came a median roughly 6.4 months after the model predicted it.

The CDR3 spans 15 residues. Germline CDR1 is SGHAT and CDR2 is FQNNGV. V gave up 7 bases and J gave up 3 bases, with 15 bases separating them. The chain uses TRBV11-2 and TRBJ2-2; TRBD2 is a possible D gene (6 bases). This TCR was recovered from a woman between 50 and 59 years old with Graves' hyperthyroidism. The sample comprised blood. CDR3: CASTTGPGDTGELFF. The CDR3 DNA follows: TGTGCCAGCACCACGGGCCCGGGGGACACCGGGGAGCTGTTTTTT.